Shown below are 11 T cell receptor beta chains from a single sample sequenced in a study of T cell responses to AZD1222 COVID-19 vaccine. The data were produced by immunoSEQ multiplex PCR, yet TCRdb's version contains in-frame clones alone and is incomplete. The sample shows 120,000 or so clones, 70% to 90% of them seen only once. The sequences come from peripheral blood, collected on day 0 of AZD1222 vaccination. The source is an adult in good health.

This chain uses TRBV27 with TRBJ2-3, with D perhaps TRBD2 (5 bases). Germline values: CDR1 MNHEY, CDR2 SMNVEV (reference sequence). CDR3 length: 15 residues. Trimming left V 6 bases short and J 4 bases short, with 17 bases between. CDR3 DNA sequence: TGTGCCAGCAGCTTTGCTGCCCCCGGGGCAGATACGCAGTATTTT. Residues: CASSFAAPGADTQYF.

A note on this clone: At one of its ends the junction is not consistent with the germline gene, which may arise from a read error. The V gene is TRBV5-1, the J gene TRBJ2-3, with TRBD1 identical over 7 bases. The CDR3 covers 15 residues. Germline CDR1 and CDR2: SGHRS and YFSETQ. The CDR3 nucleotides read TGCGCCAGCCGCTTAGGGGGCGAGTACACAGATACGCAGTATTTT. Its protein is CASRLGGEYTDTQYF.

The CDR3 sequence: CASSLVQGDTGELFF. DNA of the CDR3: TGTGCCAGCAGCTTAGTACAGGGTGACACCGGGGAGCTGTTTTTT. The chain recombines TRBV7-2 with TRBJ2-2; possibly TRBD1 for D (6 bases). Per the germline V gene, CDR1 is SGHTA and CDR2 is FQGNSA. Trimming pared 1 base from V and 3 bases from J, leaving 9 bases between. This CDR3 is 15 amino acids long.

This clone was seen more than once but under ten times. The chain joins TRBV7-9 to TRBJ2-1, with 12 bases fitting TRBD2. V dropped 5 bases and J dropped 9; count of bases not matched to a gene: 8. The CDR3 sequence is 15 residues long. CDR1 and CDR2 from the germline V gene are SEHNR and FQNEAQ (reference sequence). CDR3 sequence: CASSKGLAGQGEQFF. CDR3 in DNA: TGTGCCAGCAGCAAAGGACTAGCGGGGCAAGGTGAGCAGTTCTTC.

CDR3 in amino acids: CASSQEGYGALYGYTF. As DNA, the CDR3 is TGTGCCAGCAGCCAAGAAGGTTATGGGGCGCTCTATGGCTACACCTTC. J is TRBJ1-2 and V is TRBV14; D might be TRBD1 (5 bases). Germline CDR1 SGHDN, CDR2 FVKESK. V was clipped by 0 bases and J by 4 bases, with 15 bases between them. The CDR3 runs 16 residues.

The genes are TRBV5-6 and TRBJ2-2; D is tentatively TRBD1 or TRBD2 (6 bases each). The CDR3 totals 16 residues. The germline gives CDR1 SGHDT, CDR2 YYEEEE. Trimming stripped 2 bases from V and 1 base from J, with 12 bases between. The CDR3 region is CASSLGGTLNTGELFF. CDR3 sequence (DNA): TGTGCCAGCAGCTTAGGCGGGACACTGAACACCGGGGAGCTGTTTTTT.

The rearrangement uses TRBV4-2 and TRBJ2-1; 9 bases are shared with TRBD2. The CDR3 has 17 residues. Losses at the gene ends were 0 bases for V and 3 bases for J; bases not matched to a gene: 6. Germline V gives CDR1 LGHNA, CDR2 YNFKEQ. DNA of the CDR3: TGTGCCAGCAGCCAAGAGCTAGCGGGAACATTCTACAATGAGCAGTTCTTC. Its protein is CASSQELAGTFYNEQFF.

The J gene is TRBJ2-1, the V gene TRBV5-1; no clear D gene. The CDR3 contains 13 residues. Germline CDR1 SGHRS, CDR2 YFSETQ. V lost 2 bases to trimming and J lost 4 bases, with 7 bases between them. The CDR3 region is CASSFTAYNEQFF. CDR3 bases: TGCGCCAGCAGCTTCACAGCGTACAATGAGCAGTTCTTC.

This chain links TRBV5-6 with TRBJ1-2; D unclear. This CDR3 is built from 13 residues. Germline V gene sequence: CDR1 SGHDT, CDR2 YYEEEE. Trimming took 4 bases from V and 8 from J, leaving 15 bases between them. CDR3 nucleotide sequence: TGTGCCAGCAGCCCCCGGGCCGATTTAGGCTACACCTTC. It encodes CASSPRADLGYTF.

The chain recombines TRBV5-4 with TRBJ2-7; TRBD2 agrees at 10 bases. The CDR3 extends over 14 amino acids. Losses at the gene ends were 2 bases for V and 6 bases for J; bases not matched to a gene: 5. Germline loops: CDR1 SGHNT, CDR2 YYREEE (reference sequence). The CDR3 region has the DNA TGTGCCAGCAGCTTTGGAGTAGCGGGAGGCGAGCAGTACTTC. Amino acid sequence: CASSFGVAGGEQYF.

The chain uses TRBV29-1 and TRBJ1-2, with no clear D. From germline, CDR1 is SQVTM and CDR2 ANQGSEA. The CDR3 covers 14 residues. The germline V and J ends were trimmed by 3 bases and 2 bases, with 13 bases remaining between them. As DNA, the CDR3 is TGCAGCGTTGATTTGTCCCGGACCAACTATGGCTACACCTTC. It is translated as CSVDLSRTNYGYTF.